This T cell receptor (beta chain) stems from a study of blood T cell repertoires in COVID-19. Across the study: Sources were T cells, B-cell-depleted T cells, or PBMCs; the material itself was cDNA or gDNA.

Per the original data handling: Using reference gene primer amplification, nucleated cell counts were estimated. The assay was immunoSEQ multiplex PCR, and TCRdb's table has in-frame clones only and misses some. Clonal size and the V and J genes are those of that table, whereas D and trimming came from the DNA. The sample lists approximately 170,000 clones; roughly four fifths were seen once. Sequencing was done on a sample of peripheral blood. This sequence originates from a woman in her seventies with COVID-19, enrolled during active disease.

The CDR3 here is CATSTGQGARGTEAFF. CDR3 nucleotide sequence: TGTGCCACCAGCACGGGACAGGGGGCGCGAGGTACTGAAGCTTTCTTT. The chain employs TRBV15 and TRBJ1-1; TRBD1 agrees at 12 bases. The V segment lost 4 bases and the J segment 5 bases; nucleotides outside the gene matches: 8. CDR3 length: 16 residues. Germline V CDR1 and CDR2: LNHNV, YYDKDF (reference sequence).